These T cell receptor beta chains were read from a single sample in a study of T cell responses to AZD1222 COVID-19 vaccine. Using immunoSEQ multiplex PCR, the repertoire was profiled, and TCRdb retains in-frame clones only, with some absent. The sample includes 150,000 to 200,000 clones, about 86% seen only once; the top ten take 7.7%. The sample here was peripheral blood, taken on day 0 of AZD1222 vaccination. Receptors were obtained from an adult in good health. Each CDR3 is given with its conserved first and last residue. Each record gives: D gene, J gene, V gene, clone size, CDR3 DNA, CDR3 protein. D genes are given only for firm matches. The size entry is marked missing in some rows and otherwise reads once, few, many or a size class.

NA TRBJ2-7 TRBV3-1/TRBV3-2 NA TGTGCCAGCAGCCCCGGACGGGAAGGCTACGAGCAGTACTTC CASSPGREGYEQYF
TRBD2 TRBJ2-1 TRBV19 NA TGTGCCAGTAGTTCCACGGGGGGCTACAATGAGCAGTTCTTC CASSSTGGYNEQFF
NA TRBJ1-4 TRBV6-5 NA TGTGCCAGCAGTTACCCCGGGACTGCAACTAATGAAAAACTGTTTTTT CASSYPGTATNEKLFF
NA TRBJ1-2 TRBV9 NA TGTGCCAGCAGCGTCCAGGAGCAGCCCTATGGCTACACCTTC CASSVQEQPYGYTF
NA TRBJ1-3 TRBV5-1 NA TGCGCCAGCAGCTTGGGAGGAGCTGGAAACACCATATATTTT CASSLGGAGNTIYF
NA TRBJ1-5 TRBV2 NA TGTGCCAGCAGTGACGGGTTTTATAGCAATCAGCCCCAGCATTTT CASSDGFYSNQPQHF
NA TRBJ1-2 TRBV5-1 once TGCGCCAGCAGCCCTGGGGGGCTAGGCTATGGCTACACCTTC CASSPGGLGYGYTF
NA TRBJ2-4 TRBV18 NA TGTGCCAGCTCACCGGGCGGCGTAGCCAAAAACATTCAGTACTTC CASSPGGVAKNIQYF
NA TRBJ2-7 TRBV7-2 NA TGTGCCAGCAGCTTAGTTGCGGGCTACGAGCAGTACTTC CASSLVAGYEQYF
NA TRBJ2-1 TRBV7-2 NA TGTGCCAGCAGCTTATGGAGACCCCTTCCGTCCTACAATGAGCAGTTCTTC CASSLWRPLPSYNEQFF
TRBD1 TRBJ2-7 TRBV5-1 NA TGCGCCAGCAGCGGGAGGACAGGGATAGTCTACGAGCAGTACTTC CASSGRTGIVYEQYF
NA TRBJ1-6 TRBV1 NA TGCACCAGCAGCCAAGATCCCCGCCGGGGACAGGGAGGTTCACCCCTCCACTTT CTSSQDPRRGQGGSPLHF
NA TRBJ2-7 TRBV2 NA TGTGCCAGCAGTGACGAGGCCGGGGCGGAGGAGCAGTACTTC CASSDEAGAEEQYF
NA TRBJ1-2 TRBV5-6 NA TGTGCCAGCAGCTTATTGGGTTCGGCAGGCTACACCTTC CASSLLGSAGYTF
NA TRBJ1-4 TRBV5-1 NA TGCGCCAGCCGGGACAAATTTGCAACTAATGAAAAACTGTTTTTT CASRDKFATNEKLFF
TRBD1 TRBJ1-5 TRBV12-3/TRBV12-4 NA TGTGCCAGTCGGGACAGGGTGAATCAGCCCCAGCATTTT CASRDRVNQPQHF
NA TRBJ1-1 TRBV7-2 NA TGTGCCAGCAGCTTATTTGTCAGCCCTTCTGAAGCTTTCTTT CASSLFVSPSEAFF
NA TRBJ1-2 TRBV6-5 NA TGTGCCAGTCAACCGGCGGGGCTGGACTATGGCTACACCTTC CASQPAGLDYGYTF
NA TRBJ1-2 TRBV20-1 NA TGCAGTGCAAACAGGTTCGGCTACACCTTC CSANRFGYTF
NA TRBJ1-6 TRBV30 NA TGTGCCTGGAGTGTTAGTTCACCCCTCCACTTT CAWSVSSPLHF
NA TRBJ2-1 TRBV5-4 NA TGTGCCAGCAGCTTGGTACAGATTTCAGAGCAGTTCTTC CASSLVQISEQFF
NA TRBJ1-6 TRBV3-1/TRBV3-2 NA TGTGCCAGCAGCCCGAAGACAGGAACGGGTTCACCCCTCCACTTT CASSPKTGTGSPLHF
TRBD2 TRBJ2-1 TRBV24-1 NA TGTGCCACCAGTGATTCCGGGACTAGCCTCCTAGACAATGAGCAGTTCTTC CATSDSGTSLLDNEQFF
NA TRBJ1-2 TRBV9 NA TGTGCCAGCAGCGTAATTCACCGCTATGGCTACACCTTC CASSVIHRYGYTF
NA TRBJ1-2 TRBV6-5 NA TGTGCCAGTGAAGGTCGGGAGAATGGCTACACCTTC CASEGRENGYTF
NA TRBJ2-2 TRBV7-9 NA TGTGCCAGCAGCTTATCCCTCCCGGGCACCGGGGAGCTGTTTTTT CASSLSLPGTGELFF
NA TRBJ2-5 TRBV15 NA TGTGCCACCAGCAGAGGAAGGCAGCAAGAGACCCAGTACTTC CATSRGRQQETQYF
NA TRBJ2-3 TRBV24-1 NA TGTGCCACCAATGATGGACTGACAGATACGCAGTATTTT CATNDGLTDTQYF
NA TRBJ1-4 TRBV4-1 NA TGCGCCAGCAGCCAAAGAGGGCCGGAAAAACTGTTTTTT CASSQRGPEKLFF
NA TRBJ2-2 TRBV5-1 NA TGCGCCAGCAGCAAAACCGTTATGAACACCGGGGAGCTGTTTTTT CASSKTVMNTGELFF
NA TRBJ2-7 TRBV4-1 NA TGCGCCAGCAGCCCCACTCACCGGGACGCCTCCTACGAGCAGTACTTC CASSPTHRDASYEQYF
NA TRBJ1-2 TRBV4-1 NA TGCGCCAGCAGCCAAGATGGACACTATGGCTACACCTTC CASSQDGHYGYTF
TRBD2 TRBJ2-2 TRBV2 NA TGTGCCAGCAGGCGGCTAGCGGGTGCACCCGGGGAGCTGTTTTTT CASRRLAGAPGELFF
NA TRBJ2-1 TRBV11-3 NA TGTGCCAGCAGCAGGGGGCCGCGGGGGGTCCACAATGAGCAGTTCTTC CASSRGPRGVHNEQFF
NA TRBJ2-7 TRBV7-8 once TGTGCCAGCAGCTTCCCTGAGGGGAACAGCGACTCCTACGAGCAGTACTTC CASSFPEGNSDSYEQYF
NA TRBJ2-1 TRBV7-9 NA TGTGCCAGCAGCTCCTTACCCGGTGAGCAGTTCTTC CASSSLPGEQFF
TRBD2 TRBJ2-7 TRBV28 NA TGTGCCAGCAGTACTAGCGGGGGGAGCGCCTACGAGCAGTACTTC CASSTSGGSAYEQYF
NA TRBJ2-3 TRBV9 NA TGTGCCAGCAGCGTAGAATCTAGCACAGATACGCAGTATTTT CASSVESSTDTQYF
NA TRBJ1-1 TRBV5-1 NA TGCGCCAGCAGCTTGGGGGACGGCACTGAAGCTTTCTTT CASSLGDGTEAFF
NA TRBJ2-6 TRBV19 once TGTGCCAGTAGTACCTCCTTAGGGGGGACTGGGGCCAACGTCCTGACTTTC CASSTSLGGTGANVLTF
TRBD1 TRBJ2-4 TRBV29-1 NA TGCAGCGTTCCAGATGGGGGGACAGGGGTAGGCATTCAGTACTTC CSVPDGGTGVGIQYF
NA TRBJ2-3 TRBV7-3 NA TGTGCCAGCAGCTCAGAGGCCGCTAGCACAGATACGCAGTATTTT CASSSEAASTDTQYF
TRBD1 TRBJ1-4 TRBV2 NA TGTGCCAGCAGTCGACGGACAGGGATTAATGAAAAACTGTTTTTT CASSRRTGINEKLFF
TRBD2 TRBJ2-3 TRBV11-3 NA TGTGCCAGCAGCTCCGGACAACGTTCTGGCGGGGGTTTCGAAGATACGCAGTATTTT CASSSGQRSGGGFEDTQYF
NA TRBJ2-7 TRBV3-1/TRBV3-2 NA TGTGCCAGCAGCCAGGGACTGTACGAGCAGTACTTC CASSQGLYEQYF
NA TRBJ1-4 TRBV7-8 NA TGTGCCAGCAGCTCCCATTGGGGTTATAATGAAAAACTGTTTTTT CASSSHWGYNEKLFF
TRBD1 TRBJ2-5 TRBV18 NA TGTGCCAGCTCACCACCGGGACAGGGCAAAGAGACCCAGTACTTC CASSPPGQGKETQYF
TRBD1 TRBJ2-7 TRBV5-1 NA TGCGCCAGCAGCTCAACAGGGGGCGCCCCCAACGAGCAGTACTTC CASSSTGGAPNEQYF
NA TRBJ1-5 TRBV7-3 NA TGTGCCAGCAGCGCGACCTTAGGGCAGCCCCAGCATTTT CASSATLGQPQHF
TRBD1 TRBJ2-7 TRBV5-4 NA TGTGCCAGCAGCACGAAGGGACAGAGGGAGCAGTACTTC CASSTKGQREQYF
TRBD2 TRBJ2-1 TRBV3-1/TRBV3-2 NA TGTGCCAGCAGCCAAATAGCGGGGGGGCCCCATGAGCAGTTCTTC CASSQIAGGPHEQFF
NA TRBJ2-3 TRBV10-3 NA TGTGCCATCAGTGAGTCGAGTTCAAGTTACAGGACCACAGATACGCAGTATTTT CAISESSSSYRTTDTQYF
NA TRBJ1-1 TRBV7-2 NA TGTGCCAGCAACTGGGGGGGGAGTAACACTGAAGCTTTCTTT CASNWGGSNTEAFF
TRBD1 TRBJ1-6 TRBV5-5 NA TGTGCCAGCACATACAGGGGGGTCAGGTACCCCCTCCACTTT CASTYRGVRYPLHF
TRBD2 TRBJ2-3 TRBV7-2 NA TGTGCCAGCAGCTTAAGGGCCCCGGGACTAGCGGGGGGGCCGGGTACGCAGTATTTT CASSLRAPGLAGGPGTQYF
NA TRBJ1-2 TRBV7-2 NA TGTGCCAGCAGCTTAGGGCGCCGGGCAGGGGTCGGCTACACCTTC CASSLGRRAGVGYTF
TRBD1 TRBJ1-2 TRBV16 NA TGTGCCAGCAGCCAAGGTGACAGGGGGAACTATGGCTACACCTTC CASSQGDRGNYGYTF
NA TRBJ1-2 TRBV5-6 NA TGTGCCAGCAGCTCTAAGACGGTGCAGGACACCTTC CASSSKTVQDTF
TRBD1 TRBJ1-5 TRBV6-6 once TGTGCCAGCAGTTACGACAGGGAGAATCAGCCCCAGCATTTT CASSYDRENQPQHF